The 9 T cell receptor beta chains given below trace back to one sample, sequenced in a study of blood T cell repertoires in COVID-19. Produced via immunoSEQ multiplex PCR; TCRdb's table is partial and in-frame only. Of 150,000 to 200,000 clones detected, 70% to 90% appear once; the ten largest clones hold approximately 8%. Sequenced material: peripheral blood. The receptors here all came from an elderly woman with COVID-19, enrolled during active disease.

The rearrangement links TRBV9 to TRBJ2-7, with a tentative D call TRBD2 (5 bases). The CDR3 is made up of 12 amino acids. Germline CDR1 is SGDLS and CDR2 is YYNGEE. Trimming left V 0 bases short and J 6 bases short, with 7 bases between. The CDR3 region has the DNA TGTGCCAGCAGCGTAGAGGCGGGCGAGCAGTACTTC. This gives the protein CASSVEAGEQYF.

The table lists this clone with a count of one. The genes are TRBV27 and TRBJ1-2; D not resolved. Germline V lookup: CDR1 MNHEY, CDR2 SMNVEV (reference sequence). V was clipped by 5 bases and J by 3 bases, with 13 bases between them. CDR3 size: 14 residues. The DNA of the CDR3 is TGTGCCAGCAGTCCCTCGTGGGGAGACTATGGCTACACCTTC. This translates into CASSPSWGDYGYTF.

This sequence joins TRBV9 and TRBJ2-7; D is unresolved. With 3 bases removed from V and 5 bases from J, the gap between germline ends came to 18 bases. The CDR3 spans 15 residues. Germline CDR1 is SGDLS and CDR2 is YYNGEE. CDR3 DNA: TGTGCCAGCAGCGCTAATACCTGGGCGTACGACGAGCAGTACTTC. As protein: CASSANTWAYDEQYF.

The gene calls are TRBV9 and TRBJ2-3, with 9 bases matching TRBD1. The CDR3 loop spans 17 amino acids. CDR1 SGDLS and CDR2 YYNGEE come from the germline V gene. V dropped 3 bases and J dropped 1; count of bases not matched to a gene: 9. DNA of the CDR3: TGTGCCAGCAGCGACCCCGAGGACAGGGGAGGCACAGATACGCAGTATTTT. This codes for CASSDPEDRGGTDTQYF.

This clone was counted only a few times. V usage is TRBV5-1 and J usage is TRBJ2-3, with D possibly being TRBD2 (6 bases). Between the trimmed V and J ends, which lost 1 base and 5 bases, there was a span of 11 bases. The CDR3 covers 14 residues. The germline CDR1 and CDR2 sequences are SGHRS and YFSETQ. The CDR3 DNA reads TGCGCCAGCAGCTTGAACGGGGGAGGAGATACGCAGTATTTT. Its translation is CASSLNGGGDTQYF.

The rearrangement uses TRBV7-3 and TRBJ2-5, with TRBD2 matching 14 bases. The CDR3 length is 18 residues. The germline V gene has CDR1 SGHTA and CDR2 FQGTGA. With 4 bases clipped from V and 7 bases from J, the junction kept 14 bases outside the gene matches. CDR3 in amino acids: CASSSFPGLAGDKGTQYF. The CDR3 DNA is TGTGCCAGCAGCTCGTTTCCGGGACTAGCGGGAGATAAGGGGACCCAGTACTTC.

CDR3 DNA: TGTGCCAGCAGGCCCTCTGGAGAAAGGATTGAGTTCTTC. It specifies CASRPSGERIEFF. V usage is TRBV6-5 and J usage is TRBJ2-1; no firm D call. V lost 6 bases to trimming and J lost 14 bases, with 20 bases between them. CDR1 is MNHEY, CDR2 SVGAGI, per germline. This CDR3 has 13 residues.

This chain uses TRBV2 with TRBJ1-1, with a tentative D call TRBD1 (6 bases). CDR1 is SNHLY, CDR2 FYNNEI, per germline. V was clipped by 9 bases and J by 1 base, with 18 bases between them. The CDR3 consists of 15 residues. CDR3 amino acids: CAREKGGRGNTEAFF. For the CDR3, the DNA is TGTGCCAGAGAAAAAGGGGGACGGGGGAACACTGAAGCTTTCTTT. Supplemented by reference TRBV2 and TRBJ1-1, the full variable domain reads EPEVTQTPSHQVTQMGQEVILRCVPISNHLYFYWYRQILGQKVEFLVSFYNNEISEKSEIFDDQFSVERPDGSNFTLKIRSTKLEDSAMYFCAREKGGRGNTEAFFGQGTRLTVV.

The chain combines TRBV5-1 with TRBJ1-3; 9 nucleotides line up with TRBD1. The CDR3 has 15 amino acids. V was pared by 3 bases and J by 7 bases, with 8 bases of the junction left unmatched. Germline values: CDR1 SGHRS, CDR2 YFSETQ. CDR3 sequence: CASSSQGQGTNTIYF. In DNA, the CDR3 is TGCGCCAGCAGCTCCCAAGGACAGGGGACGAACACCATATATTTT.